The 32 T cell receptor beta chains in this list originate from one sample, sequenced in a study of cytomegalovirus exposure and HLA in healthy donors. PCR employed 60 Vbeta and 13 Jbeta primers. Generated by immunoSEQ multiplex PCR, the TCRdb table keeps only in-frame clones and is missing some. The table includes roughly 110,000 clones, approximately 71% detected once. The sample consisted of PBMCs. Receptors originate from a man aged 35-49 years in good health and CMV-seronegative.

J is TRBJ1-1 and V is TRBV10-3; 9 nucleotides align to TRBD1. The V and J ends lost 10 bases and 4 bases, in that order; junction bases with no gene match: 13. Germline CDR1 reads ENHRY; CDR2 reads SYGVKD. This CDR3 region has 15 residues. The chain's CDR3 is CATNPRQGGSTEAFF. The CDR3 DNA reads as TGTGCCACGAACCCAAGACAGGGGGGGAGCACTGAAGCTTTCTTT.

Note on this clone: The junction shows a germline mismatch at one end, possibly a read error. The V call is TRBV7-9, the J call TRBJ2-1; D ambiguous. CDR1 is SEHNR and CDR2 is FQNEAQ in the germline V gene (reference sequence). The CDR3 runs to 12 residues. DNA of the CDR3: TGTTCCAGCAGCTCGTCGTACAATGAGCAGTTCTTC. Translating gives CSSSSSYNEQFF.

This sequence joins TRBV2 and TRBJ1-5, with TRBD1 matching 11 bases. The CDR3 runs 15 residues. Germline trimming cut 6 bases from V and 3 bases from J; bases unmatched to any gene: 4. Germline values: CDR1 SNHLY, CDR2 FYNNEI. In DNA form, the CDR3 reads TGTGCCAGCAGCGGACAGGGGGCTATCAATCAGCCCCAGCATTTT. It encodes CASSGQGAINQPQHF.

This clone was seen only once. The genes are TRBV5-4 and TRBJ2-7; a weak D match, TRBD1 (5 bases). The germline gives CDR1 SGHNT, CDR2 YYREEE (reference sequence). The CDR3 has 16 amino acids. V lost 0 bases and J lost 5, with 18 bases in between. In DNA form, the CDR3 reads TGTGCCAGCAGCTTGGTTGGCAGGGCGAAGATCCACGAGCAGTACTTC. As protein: CASSLVGRAKIHEQYF.

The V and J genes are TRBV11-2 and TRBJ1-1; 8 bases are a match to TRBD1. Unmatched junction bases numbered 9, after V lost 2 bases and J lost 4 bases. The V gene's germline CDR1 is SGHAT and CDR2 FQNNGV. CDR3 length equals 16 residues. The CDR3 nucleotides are TGTGCCAGCAGCTTAACTGGGCAGGGGGCTGGCACTGAAGCTTTCTTT. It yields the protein CASSLTGQGAGTEAFF.

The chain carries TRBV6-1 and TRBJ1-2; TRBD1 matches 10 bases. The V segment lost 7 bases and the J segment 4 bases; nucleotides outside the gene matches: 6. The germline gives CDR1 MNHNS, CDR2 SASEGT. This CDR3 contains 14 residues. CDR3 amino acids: CASTYDRGPYGYTF. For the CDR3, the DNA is TGTGCCAGCACCTATGACAGGGGGCCCTATGGCTACACCTTC.

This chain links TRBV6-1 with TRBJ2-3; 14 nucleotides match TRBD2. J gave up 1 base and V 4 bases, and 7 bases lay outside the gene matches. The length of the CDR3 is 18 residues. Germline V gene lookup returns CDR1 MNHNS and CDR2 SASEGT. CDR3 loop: CASSGVTSGGVGTDTQYF. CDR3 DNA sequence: TGTGCCAGCAGTGGAGTGACTAGCGGGGGGGTGGGCACAGATACGCAGTATTTT.

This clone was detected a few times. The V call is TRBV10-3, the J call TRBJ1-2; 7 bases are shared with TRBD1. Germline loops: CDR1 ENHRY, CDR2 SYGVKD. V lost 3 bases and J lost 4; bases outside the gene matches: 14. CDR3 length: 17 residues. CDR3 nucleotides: TGTGCCATCAGTGATGGTAGGCAGGGGGTCAGTGGCTATGGCTACACCTTC. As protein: CAISDGRQGVSGYGYTF.

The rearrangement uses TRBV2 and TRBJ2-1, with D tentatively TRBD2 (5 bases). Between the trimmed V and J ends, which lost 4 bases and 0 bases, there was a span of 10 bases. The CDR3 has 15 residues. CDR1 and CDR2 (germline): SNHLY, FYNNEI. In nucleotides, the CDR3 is TGTGCCAGCAGTGCAACGGGGAGCTCCTACAATGAGCAGTTCTTC. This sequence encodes CASSATGSSYNEQFF.

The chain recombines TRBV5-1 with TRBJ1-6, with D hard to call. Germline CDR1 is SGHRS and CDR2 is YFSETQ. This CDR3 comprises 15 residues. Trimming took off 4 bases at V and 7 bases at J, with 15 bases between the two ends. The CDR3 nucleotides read TGCGCCAGCAGCATATCCGGGGAAAGGAATTCACCCCTCCACTTT. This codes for CASSISGERNSPLHF.

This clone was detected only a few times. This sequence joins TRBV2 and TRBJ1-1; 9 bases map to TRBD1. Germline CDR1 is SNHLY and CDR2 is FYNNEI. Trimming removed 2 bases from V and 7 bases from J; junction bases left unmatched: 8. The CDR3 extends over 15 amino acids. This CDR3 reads CASSEPDRGFVEAFF. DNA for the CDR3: TGTGCCAGCAGTGAACCGGACAGGGGATTTGTTGAAGCTTTCTTT.

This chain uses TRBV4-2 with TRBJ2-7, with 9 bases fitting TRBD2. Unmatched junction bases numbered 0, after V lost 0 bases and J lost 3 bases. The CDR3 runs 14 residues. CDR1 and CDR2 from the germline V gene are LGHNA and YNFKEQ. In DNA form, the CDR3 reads TGTGCCAGCAGCCAAGAAGCGGGGGGCTACGAGCAGTACTTC. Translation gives CASSQEAGGYEQYF.

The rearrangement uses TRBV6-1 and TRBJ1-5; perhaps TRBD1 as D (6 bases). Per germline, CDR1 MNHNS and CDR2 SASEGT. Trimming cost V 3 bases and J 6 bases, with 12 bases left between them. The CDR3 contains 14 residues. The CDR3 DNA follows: TGTGCCAGCAGTGAGGACAGCTTGGTTCAGCCCCAGCATTTT. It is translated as CASSEDSLVQPQHF.

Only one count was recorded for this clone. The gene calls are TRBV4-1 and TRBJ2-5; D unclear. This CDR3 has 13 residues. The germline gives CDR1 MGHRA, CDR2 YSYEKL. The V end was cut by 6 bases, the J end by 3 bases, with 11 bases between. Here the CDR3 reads CASSREREETQYF. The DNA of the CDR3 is TGCGCCAGCAGTCGCGAGCGTGAAGAGACCCAGTACTTC.

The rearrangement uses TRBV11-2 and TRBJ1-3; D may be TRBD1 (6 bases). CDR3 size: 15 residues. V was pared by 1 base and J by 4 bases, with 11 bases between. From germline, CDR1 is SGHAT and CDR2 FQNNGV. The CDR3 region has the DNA TGTGCCAGCAGCTTAGTAGTGACAGGCGGAAACACCATATATTTT. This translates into CASSLVVTGGNTIYF. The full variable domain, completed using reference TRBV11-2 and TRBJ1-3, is EAGVAQSPRYKIIEKRQSVAFWCNPISGHATLYWYQQILGQGPKLLIQFQNNGVVDDSQLPKDRFSAERLKGVDSTLKIQPAKLEDSAVYLCASSLVVTGGNTIYFGEGSWLTVV.

The CDR3 DNA sequence: TGTGCCAGCAGTGGGACTAGCGGGGGGGGTGGAGAGACCCAGTACTTC. Translated, it gives CASSGTSGGGGETQYF. J is TRBJ2-5 and V is TRBV6-1; 15 bases are shared with TRBD2. This CDR3 contains 16 residues. CDR1 and CDR2 from the germline V gene are MNHNS and SASEGT. The junction had 4 bases not matched to a gene; V was cut back by 4 bases and J by 4 bases.

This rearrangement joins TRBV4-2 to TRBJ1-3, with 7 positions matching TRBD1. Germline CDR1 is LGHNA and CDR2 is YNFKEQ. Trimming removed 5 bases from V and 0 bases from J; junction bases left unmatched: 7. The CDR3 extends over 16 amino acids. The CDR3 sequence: CASSFERGPSGNTIYF. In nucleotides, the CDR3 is TGTGCCAGCAGCTTTGAAAGGGGGCCCTCTGGAAACACCATATATTTT.

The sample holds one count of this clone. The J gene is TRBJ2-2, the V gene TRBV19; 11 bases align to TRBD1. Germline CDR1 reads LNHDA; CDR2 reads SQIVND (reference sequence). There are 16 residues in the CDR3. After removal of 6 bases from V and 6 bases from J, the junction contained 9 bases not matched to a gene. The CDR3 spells CASSRGQGASAGELFF. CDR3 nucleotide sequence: TGTGCCAGTAGCCGAGGACAGGGGGCATCGGCCGGGGAGCTGTTTTTT. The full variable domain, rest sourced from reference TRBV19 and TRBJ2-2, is DGGITQSPKYLFRKEGQNVTLSCEQNLNHDAMYWYRQDPGQGLRLIYYSQIVNDFQKGDIAEGYSVSREKKESFPLTVTSAQKNPTAFYLCASSRGQGASAGELFFGEGSRLTVL.

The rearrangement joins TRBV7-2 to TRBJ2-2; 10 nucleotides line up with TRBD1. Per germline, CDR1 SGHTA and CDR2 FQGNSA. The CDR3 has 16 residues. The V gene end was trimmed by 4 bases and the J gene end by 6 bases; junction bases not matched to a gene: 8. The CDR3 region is CASSSGTGVYAGELFF. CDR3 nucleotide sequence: TGTGCCAGCAGCTCCGGGACAGGGGTTTACGCCGGGGAGCTGTTTTTT. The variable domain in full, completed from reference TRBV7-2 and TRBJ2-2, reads GAGVSQSPSNKVTEKGKDVELRCDPISGHTALYWYRQSLGQGLEFLIYFQGNSAPDKSGLPSDRFSAERTGGSVSTLTIQRTQQEDSAVYLCASSSGTGVYAGELFFGEGSRLTVL.

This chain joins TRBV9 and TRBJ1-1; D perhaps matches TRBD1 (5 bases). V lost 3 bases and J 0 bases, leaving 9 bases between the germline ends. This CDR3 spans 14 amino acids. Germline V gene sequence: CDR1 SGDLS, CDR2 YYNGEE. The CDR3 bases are TGTGCCAGCAGCGCGGACATTATGAACACTGAAGCTTTCTTT. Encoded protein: CASSADIMNTEAFF.

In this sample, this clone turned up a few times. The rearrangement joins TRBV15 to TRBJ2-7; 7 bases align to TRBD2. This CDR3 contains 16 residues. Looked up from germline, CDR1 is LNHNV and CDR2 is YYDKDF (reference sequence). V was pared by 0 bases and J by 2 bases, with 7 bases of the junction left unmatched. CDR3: CATSRDIAGETYEQYF. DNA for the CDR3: TGTGCCACCAGCAGAGATATTGCGGGGGAGACCTACGAGCAGTACTTC.

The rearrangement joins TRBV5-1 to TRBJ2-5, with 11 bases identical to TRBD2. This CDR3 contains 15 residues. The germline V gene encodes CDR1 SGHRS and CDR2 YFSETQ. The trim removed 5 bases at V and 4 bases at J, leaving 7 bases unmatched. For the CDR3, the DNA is TGCGCCAGCAGTTCCCTAGCGGGGGGCGGAGAGACCCAGTACTTC. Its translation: CASSSLAGGGETQYF.

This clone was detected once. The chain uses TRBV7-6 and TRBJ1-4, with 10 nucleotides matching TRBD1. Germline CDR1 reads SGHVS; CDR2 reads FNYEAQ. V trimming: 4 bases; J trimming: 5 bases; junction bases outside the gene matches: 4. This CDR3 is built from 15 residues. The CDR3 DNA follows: TGTGCCAGCAGCTCGACGGGACAGGGGAATGAAAAACTGTTTTTT. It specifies CASSSTGQGNEKLFF.

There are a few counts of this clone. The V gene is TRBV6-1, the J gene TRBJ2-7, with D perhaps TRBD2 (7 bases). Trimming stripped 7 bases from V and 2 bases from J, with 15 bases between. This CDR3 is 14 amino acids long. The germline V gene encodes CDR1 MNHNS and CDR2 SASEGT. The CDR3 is CASIRPGGPYEQYF. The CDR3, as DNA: TGTGCCAGCATCCGTCCGGGGGGCCCCTACGAGCAGTACTTC.

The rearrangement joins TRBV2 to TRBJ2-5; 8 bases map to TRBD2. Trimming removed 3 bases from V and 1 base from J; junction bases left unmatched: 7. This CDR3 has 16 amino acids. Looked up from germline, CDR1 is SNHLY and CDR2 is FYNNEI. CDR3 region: CASSEGAGGGQETQYF. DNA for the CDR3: TGTGCCAGCAGTGAGGGGGCGGGGGGAGGCCAAGAGACCCAGTACTTC.

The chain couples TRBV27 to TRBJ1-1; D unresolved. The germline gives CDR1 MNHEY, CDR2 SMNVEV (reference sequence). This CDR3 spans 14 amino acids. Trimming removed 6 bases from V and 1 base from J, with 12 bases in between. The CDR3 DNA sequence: TGTGCCAGCAGCGGACTCGACTCGAACACTGAAGCTTTCTTT. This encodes CASSGLDSNTEAFF.

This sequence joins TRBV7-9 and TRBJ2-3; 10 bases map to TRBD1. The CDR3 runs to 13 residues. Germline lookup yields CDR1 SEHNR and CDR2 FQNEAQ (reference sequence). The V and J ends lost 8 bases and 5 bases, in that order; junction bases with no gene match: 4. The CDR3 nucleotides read TGTGCCAGCCGGACAGGGGGTAGAGATACGCAGTATTTT. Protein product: CASRTGGRDTQYF.

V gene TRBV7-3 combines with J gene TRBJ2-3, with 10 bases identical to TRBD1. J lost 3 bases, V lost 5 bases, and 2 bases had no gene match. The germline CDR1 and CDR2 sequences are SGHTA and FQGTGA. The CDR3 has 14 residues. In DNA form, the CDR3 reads TGTGCCAGCAGCCCGGGACAGGGGACAGATACGCAGTATTTT. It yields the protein CASSPGQGTDTQYF.

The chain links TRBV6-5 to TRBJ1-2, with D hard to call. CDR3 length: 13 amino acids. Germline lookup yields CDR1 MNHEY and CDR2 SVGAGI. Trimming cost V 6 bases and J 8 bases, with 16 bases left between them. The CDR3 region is CASSGLEQWGYTF. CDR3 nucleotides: TGTGCCAGCAGCGGACTGGAACAGTGGGGCTACACCTTC.

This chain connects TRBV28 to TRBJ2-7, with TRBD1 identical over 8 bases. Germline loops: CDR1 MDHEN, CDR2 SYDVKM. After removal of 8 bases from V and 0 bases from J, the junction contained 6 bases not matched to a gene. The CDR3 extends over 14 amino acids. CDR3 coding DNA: TGTGCCAGCGGAACAGGGGGTTTCTCCTACGAGCAGTACTTC. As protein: CASGTGGFSYEQYF.

The CDR3 DNA is TGCGCCAGCAGCATTGGGACTAGCGGTCCGACCCAGTACTTC. This gives the protein CASSIGTSGPTQYF. This chain links TRBV5-1 with TRBJ2-5; 11 bases match TRBD2. Germline lookup yields CDR1 SGHRS and CDR2 YFSETQ. V lost 4 bases to trimming and J lost 7 bases; unmatched junction nucleotides: 6. The length of the CDR3 is 14 residues. Full variable domain (rest looked up from reference TRBV5-1 and TRBJ2-5): KAGVTQTPRYLIKTRGQQVTLSCSPISGHRSVSWYQQTPGQGLQFLFEYFSETQRNKGNFPGRFSGRQFSNSRSEMNVSTLELGDSALYLCASSIGTSGPTQYFGPGTRLLVL.

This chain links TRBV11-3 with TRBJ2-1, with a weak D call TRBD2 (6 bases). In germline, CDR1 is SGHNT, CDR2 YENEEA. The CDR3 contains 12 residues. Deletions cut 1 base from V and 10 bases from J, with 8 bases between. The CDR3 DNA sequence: TGTGCCAGCAGCTTAGGGGAGGTGGAGCAGTTCTTC. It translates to CASSLGEVEQFF.